This paragraph reports one T cell receptor (beta chain). Its specificity is unknown. This sample was taken from a study of a mutant IDH1 vaccine in newly diagnosed glioma. For the study at large: Treated patients, about 60% male and roughly 40% female, averaged about 40 years of age. Radiotherapy, temozolomide, or both had been given previously, and both were given to most. Study-wide results and caveats: It seemed that pseudoprogression was not linked to changes in the top peripheral T cell clonotypes. Vaccination elicited immune responses in around 93% of patients.

Assay used: immunoSEQ multiplex PCR; TCRdb lists only in-frame clones, some missing. The sample has nearly 50,000 clones, roughly 90% seen once. The time point here: baseline, week 1 (first vaccination visit). Treatment of the sample: pre-vaccination baseline after standard-of-care therapy. J was trimmed by 1 base and V by 0 bases; bases with no gene match: 6. The CDR3 loop spans 16 amino acids. CDR1 and CDR2 (germline): SGHRS, YFSETQ. This chain joins TRBV5-1 and TRBJ1-2, with TRBD1 matching 7 bases. Sequenced material: PBMCs, taken from a glioma patient treated with radiotherapy, temozolomide or both. This clonotype was obtained from a man aged 40-49 years with glioma. The CDR3 nucleotides read TGCGCCAGCAGCTTGGGCAGGGGGACTCATAACTATGGCTACACCTTC. Encoded protein: CASSLGRGTHNYGYTF.